These 27 T cell receptor beta chains were all obtained from the same sample, sequenced in a study of blood T cell repertoires in COVID-19. Assay: immunoSEQ multiplex PCR; the TCRdb copy retains only in-frame clones and omits some. The sample shows about 110,000 clones, under 75% of them seen only once. Specimen: peripheral blood. The receptors were gathered from a woman in her fifties or sixties with acute or convalescent COVID-19.

J is TRBJ1-1 and V is TRBV14; TRBD1 is a possible D gene (5 bases). The germline V gene has CDR1 SGHDN and CDR2 FVKESK. V was clipped by 3 bases and J by 3 bases, with 14 bases between them. The CDR3 runs to 15 residues. Written as DNA, the CDR3 is TGTGCCAGCAGCCAGGAACAGGATGTGGACACTGAAGCTTTCTTT. Translated: CASSQEQDVDTEAFF.

This chain joins TRBV5-6 and TRBJ1-2; 8 positions match TRBD1. CDR1 SGHDT and CDR2 YYEEEE come from the germline V gene. The V segment lost 1 base and the J segment 8 bases; nucleotides outside the gene matches: 13. The CDR3 is made up of 16 amino acids. CDR3 coding DNA: TGTGCCAGCAGCTTGCCGGTGGACAGGGTGAAAGGGGGCTACACCTTC. Translated: CASSLPVDRVKGGYTF. Filled out from reference TRBV5-6 and TRBJ1-2, the complete variable domain reads DAGVTQSPTHLIKTRGQQVTLRCSPKSGHDTVSWYQQALGQGPQFIFQYYEEEERQRGNFPDRFSGHQFPNYSSELNVNALLLGDSALYLCASSLPVDRVKGGYTFGSGTRLTVV.

The rearrangement joins TRBV28 to TRBJ1-6; tentative D call: TRBD1 (6 bases). Germline CDR1 is MDHEN and CDR2 is SYDVKM. Trimming removed 7 bases from V and 4 bases from J, with 14 bases in between. The CDR3 is 15 residues long. The CDR3 sequence is CASKRGRGYNSPLHF. The CDR3 coding sequence is TGTGCCAGCAAAAGGGGCAGGGGATATAATTCACCCCTCCACTTT.

This clone was observed a single time. The V and J genes are TRBV18 and TRBJ2-5; TRBD2 matches 14 bases. V lost 1 base to trimming and J lost 2 bases; unmatched junction nucleotides: 15. The CDR3 length is 21 residues. Germline V gene data show CDR1 as KGHSH and CDR2 as LQKENI. CDR3 in amino acids: CASSPRNSGSRLAGGQETQYF. CDR3 DNA: TGTGCCAGCTCACCACGGAATTCAGGGTCCCGACTAGCGGGGGGGCAAGAGACCCAGTACTTC.

This chain uses TRBV24-1 with TRBJ2-5; perhaps TRBD1 as D (5 bases). This CDR3 is built from 13 residues. Trimming removed 6 bases from V and 5 bases from J, with 12 bases in between. Germline CDR1 KGHDR, CDR2 SFDVKD. Here the CDR3 DNA reads TGTGCCACCAGTTCCTCAGGGTACGAGACCCAGTACTTC. It codes for CATSSSGYETQYF.

The chain uses TRBV5-1 and TRBJ2-1; D gene ambiguous. This CDR3 is built from 14 residues. Germline V gene sequence: CDR1 SGHRS, CDR2 YFSETQ. Trimming took 0 bases from V and 3 from J, leaving 7 bases between them. CDR3 loop: CASSLDSFYNEQFF. The CDR3, as DNA: TGCGCCAGCAGCTTGGACAGTTTCTACAATGAGCAGTTCTTC. The whole variable domain, filled in from reference TRBV5-1 and TRBJ2-1, reads KAGVTQTPRYLIKTRGQQVTLSCSPISGHRSVSWYQQTPGQGLQFLFEYFSETQRNKGNFPGRFSGRQFSNSRSEMNVSTLELGDSALYLCASSLDSFYNEQFFGPGTRLTVL.

This chain links TRBV25-1 with TRBJ1-2; 11 positions match TRBD1. With 3 bases clipped from V and 7 bases from J, the junction kept 7 bases outside the gene matches. CDR1 and CDR2 (germline): MGHDK, SYGVNS. The CDR3 contains 15 residues. CDR3 DNA sequence: TGTGCCAGCAGTGAGCCGGGACAGGGGGTTGGTGGCTACACCTTC. It specifies CASSEPGQGVGGYTF.

There are a few counts of this clone. The gene calls are TRBV5-6 and TRBJ1-1; a weak D match, TRBD1 (6 bases). There are 18 residues in the CDR3. The ends were cut back, 3 bases at V and 1 base at J, with 22 bases in the middle. CDR1 and CDR2 (germline): SGHDT, YYEEEE. CDR3 nucleotide sequence: TGTGCCAGCAGCTCGACAGGTTCAGAATGGAAAAGGAACACTGAAGCTTTCTTT. It encodes CASSSTGSEWKRNTEAFF.

This chain connects TRBV6-1 to TRBJ1-2; 7 positions agree with TRBD1. Germline-derived CDR1 and CDR2 are MNHNS and SASEGT. The CDR3 extends over 15 amino acids. V was pared by 1 base and J by 3 bases, with 5 bases of the junction left unmatched. DNA for the CDR3: TGTGCCAGCAGTGAAGTAGTAGGGGGCTACTATGGCTACACCTTC. Translated: CASSEVVGGYYGYTF.

The chain links TRBV29-1 to TRBJ2-7, with D possibly being TRBD2 (6 bases). The CDR3 consists of 11 residues. Germline assignment: CDR1 SQVTM and CDR2 ANQGSEA. Trimming removed 4 bases at V and 2 bases at J, with 6 bases between. The CDR3 region has the DNA TGCAGCGTTGGGGAGGCCTACGAGCAGTACTTC. Encoded protein: CSVGEAYEQYF.

This chain joins TRBV29-1 and TRBJ1-2; D ambiguous. From germline, CDR1 is SQVTM and CDR2 ANQGSEA. The ends were cut back, 4 bases at V and 4 bases at J, with 13 bases in the middle. The CDR3 spans 13 residues. CDR3 nucleotide sequence: TGCAGCGTTGGGGGAGGGTCTGGCTATGGCTACACCTTC. Translating it yields CSVGGGSGYGYTF.

V usage is TRBV16 and J usage is TRBJ1-3; 9 bases match TRBD1. Losses at the gene ends were 3 bases for V and 2 bases for J; bases not matched to a gene: 5. Per the germline V gene, CDR1 is KGHSY and CDR2 is FQNENV. The CDR3 extends over 16 amino acids. The CDR3 spells CASSQVGQGPGNTIYF. The CDR3 nucleotides are TGTGCCAGCAGCCAGGTCGGACAGGGGCCTGGAAACACCATATATTTT.

CDR3 region: CASRSDREGEAFF. The DNA for the CDR3 is TGTGCCAGCAGATCGGACAGGGAAGGTGAAGCTTTCTTT. V usage is TRBV12-3 or TRBV12-4 and J usage is TRBJ1-1, with 8 bases that match TRBD1. The CDR3 is made up of 13 amino acids. V trimming: 6 bases; J trimming: 7 bases; junction bases outside the gene matches: 7.

This clone appeared many times. V gene TRBV4-1 combines with J gene TRBJ1-5; no firm D call. This CDR3 spans 15 amino acids. Trimming cost V 0 bases and J 4 bases, with 10 bases left between them. Germline CDR1 and CDR2: MGHRA and YSYEKL. This chain's CDR3 is CASSQDLTVNQPQHF. The CDR3 nucleotides are TGCGCCAGCAGCCAAGATCTTACAGTGAATCAGCCCCAGCATTTT.

In its sample, this clone was seen once. The gene calls are TRBV3-1 (or the pseudogene TRBV3-2) and TRBJ1-6; tentative D call: TRBD1 (5 bases). Trimming stripped 2 bases from V and 7 bases from J, with 9 bases between. CDR1 LGHDT and CDR2 YNNKEL come from the germline V gene (reference sequence). The CDR3 extends over 14 amino acids. CDR3: CASSQMEGNSPLHF. Here the CDR3 DNA reads TGTGCCAGCAGCCAAATGGAGGGGAATTCACCCCTCCACTTT.

This clone was detected a few times. V and J are TRBV19 and TRBJ2-1, with 10 bases matching TRBD1. J lost 10 bases, V lost 6 bases, and 9 bases had no gene match. The CDR3 has 14 amino acids. Germline V CDR1 and CDR2: LNHDA, SQIVND (reference sequence). The CDR3 bases are TGTGCCAGTAGGATGGGGGACAGGGGAGGCGAGCAGTTCTTC. It yields the protein CASRMGDRGGEQFF.

The rearrangement uses TRBV7-9 and TRBJ2-3, with D possibly being TRBD2 (6 bases). Deletions cut 5 bases from V and 1 base from J, with 13 bases between. CDR1 and CDR2 (germline): SEHNR, FQNEAQ (reference sequence). The CDR3 covers 15 residues. DNA for the CDR3: TGTGCCAGCAGCCACACGGGGGATCGCACAGATACGCAGTATTTT. Translating it yields CASSHTGDRTDTQYF. Variable domain in full (rest from reference TRBV7-9 and TRBJ2-3): DTGVSQNPRHKITKRGQNVTFRCDPISEHNRLYWYRQTLGQGPEFLTYFQNEAQLEKSRLLSDRFSAERPKGSFSTLEIQRTEQGDSAMYLCASSHTGDRTDTQYFGPGTRLTVL.

The rearrangement links TRBV19 to TRBJ1-2; 7 bases agree with TRBD1. Per germline, CDR1 LNHDA and CDR2 SQIVND (reference sequence). Losses at the gene ends were 8 bases for V and 5 bases for J; bases not matched to a gene: 5. The CDR3 length is 12 residues. The CDR3 DNA sequence: TGTGCCAGTTCTGACAGGGAGTATGGCTACACCTTC. It is translated as CASSDREYGYTF.

In nucleotides, the CDR3 is TGTGCCAGTAGCAAAACTAGCGGGGGGGCCTACAATGAGCAGTTCTTC. This codes for CASSKTSGGAYNEQFF. The chain uses TRBV19 and TRBJ2-1; 13 bases match TRBD2. The CDR3 covers 16 residues. Germline loops: CDR1 LNHDA, CDR2 SQIVND (reference sequence). The ends lost 6 bases at V and 2 bases at J; junction bases unmatched: 4.

This chain connects TRBV5-1 to TRBJ2-2, with 10 positions matching TRBD1. The CDR3 spans 15 residues. Trimming at V came to 4 bases and at J to 1 base, leaving 1 base not matched to a gene. Germline V gives CDR1 SGHRS, CDR2 YFSETQ. The CDR3 spells CASSGTGVNTGELFF. In nucleotides, the CDR3 is TGCGCCAGCAGCGGGACAGGGGTGAACACCGGGGAGCTGTTTTTT.

V gene TRBV18 combines with J gene TRBJ1-1, with TRBD1 identical over 8 bases. V was pared by 4 bases and J by 5 bases, with 6 bases of the junction left unmatched. This CDR3 contains 14 residues. The germline gives CDR1 KGHSH, CDR2 LQKENI. This CDR3 is CASSRDRGGTEAFF. In DNA form, the CDR3 reads TGTGCCAGCTCACGCGACAGGGGTGGAACTGAAGCTTTCTTT.

The chain has TRBV20-1 and TRBJ1-2; D not certain. CDR1 DFQATT and CDR2 SNEGSKA come from the germline V gene (reference sequence). The CDR3 is 10 residues long. Trimming took 4 bases from V and 10 from J, leaving 10 bases between them. The CDR3 DNA reads as TGCAGTGCTATGCGACTGTCCTACACCTTC. As protein: CSAMRLSYTF.

V is TRBV19 and J is TRBJ1-2, with a tentative D call TRBD1 (6 bases). Trimming took off 10 bases at V and 2 bases at J, with 11 bases between the two ends. The CDR3 loop spans 12 amino acids. From germline, CDR1 is LNHDA and CDR2 SQIVND (reference sequence). The CDR3 DNA is TGTGCCACACAACAGGGAAACTATGGCTACACCTTC. It encodes CATQQGNYGYTF.

The CDR3 sequence: CASSSLTSGANVLTF. The CDR3 DNA follows: TGTGCCAGCAGTTCACTAACCTCTGGGGCCAACGTCCTGACTTTC. This chain joins TRBV6-5 and TRBJ2-6; the D is unclear. V lost 4 bases and J lost 0, with 7 bases in between. The CDR3 length is 15 residues. From germline, CDR1 is MNHEY and CDR2 SVGAGI.

The chain links TRBV4-2 to TRBJ1-4, with TRBD1 matching 7 bases. V gave up 3 bases and J gave up 9 bases; unmatched junction bases: 7. The CDR3 has 14 residues. The germline CDR1 and CDR2 sequences are LGHNA and YNFKEQ. In DNA form, the CDR3 reads TGTGCCAGCAGCCAGGACAGGACATCACAAAAACTGTTTTTT. It encodes CASSQDRTSQKLFF.

The chain employs TRBV7-3 and TRBJ2-3, with D possibly being TRBD2 (6 bases). The CDR3 sequence is 18 residues long. CDR1 and CDR2 from the germline V gene are SGHTA and FQGTGA. Trimming pared 1 base from V and 0 bases from J, leaving 17 bases between. The CDR3 reads CASSLNPARGISTDTQYF. In DNA form, the CDR3 reads TGTGCCAGCAGCTTAAATCCTGCGCGGGGAATAAGCACAGATACGCAGTATTTT.

The rearrangement links TRBV11-2 to TRBJ2-3, with 8 bases matching TRBD2. Trimming cost V 2 bases and J 3 bases; bases outside gene matches: 7. The CDR3 sequence is 16 residues long. Looked up from germline, CDR1 is SGHAT and CDR2 is FQNNGV. The CDR3 nucleotides are TGTGCCAGCAGCTTATTCCCGGGGGGGCTTACAGATACGCAGTATTTT. It yields the protein CASSLFPGGLTDTQYF.